These 20 T cell receptor beta chains came from one sample sequenced in a study of Ad26.COV2.S vaccination and SARS-CoV-2 variants (dated by TCRdb to the early 2020s). The receptor library was made with the immunoSEQ multiplex PCR assay. TCRdb took over this immuneACCESS table, retaining in-frame rearrangements with V and J assigned. Such tables are incomplete; in checked studies, under half of the missing clones stem from an unresolved V gene, and the remainder is unexplained. Counted in this sample were some 350,000 clones; 85% to 90% of them appeared once. The ten largest clones add up to 5.5% of the sample. What this sample's treatment or condition label stands for: about 20 received Ad26.COV2.S at low or high dose, single or two shots; roughly five received placebo; per-sample allocation not given. Repertoires of vaccine and placebo recipients were sequenced from samples collected on day 63 after the first injection.

The specimen was peripheral blood, collected in a trial of Ad26.COV2.S vaccine versus placebo. The receptor set was obtained from a person between 18 and 60 years old who received the Ad26.COV2.S COVID-19 vaccine or a placebo.

The genes are TRBV6-2 or TRBV6-3 and TRBJ1-2, with unresolved D. CDR3 length: 12 residues. Germline V gene sequence: CDR1 MNHEY, CDR2 SVGEGT. V lost 6 bases and J lost 4, with 9 bases in between. CDR3: CASSSLRYGYTF. For the CDR3, the DNA is TGTGCCAGCAGCTCGCTCCGCTATGGCTACACCTTC.

V usage is TRBV20-1 and J usage is TRBJ2-1, with TRBD2 matching 8 bases. CDR3 length equals 13 residues. The junction had 5 bases not matched to a gene; V was cut back by 3 bases and J by 7 bases. Germline CDR1 DFQATT, CDR2 SNEGSKA (reference sequence). The CDR3 spells CSASDGGVNEQFF. The CDR3 DNA follows: TGCAGTGCTAGTGACGGGGGGGTGAATGAGCAGTTCTTC.

This chain links TRBV3-1 (or the pseudogene TRBV3-2) with TRBJ1-3; D remains ambiguous. The germline V gene has CDR1 LGHDT and CDR2 YNNKEL (reference sequence). The CDR3 loop spans 19 amino acids. V was clipped by 4 bases and J by 2 bases, with 24 bases between them. The CDR3 is CASSLEDPYTSRPGNTIYF. CDR3 in DNA: TGTGCCAGCAGCCTCGAAGACCCATATACCTCACGACCTGGAAACACCATATATTTT.

This clone was recorded once. The CDR3 sequence is CASTPQGRGGEAFF. CDR3 nucleotides: TGTGCCAGCACCCCACAAGGCAGGGGTGGTGAAGCTTTCTTT. The genes are TRBV6-5 and TRBJ1-1; TRBD1 is a possible D gene (6 bases). This CDR3 is built from 14 residues. Germline V lookup: CDR1 MNHEY, CDR2 SVGAGI. V lost 7 bases, J lost 7 bases, and 19 bases lay in between.

The chain is built from TRBV10-3 and TRBJ2-7; D gene unclear. Germline V gene lookup returns CDR1 ENHRY and CDR2 SYGVKD. The CDR3 spans 13 residues. V gave up 7 bases and J gave up 0 bases, with 10 bases separating them. CDR3 sequence (DNA): TGTGCCATCAACAGCGATCACTCCTACGAGCAGTACTTC. This encodes CAINSDHSYEQYF.

The chain carries TRBV11-1 and TRBJ1-1; 7 bases are shared with TRBD1. Unmatched junction bases numbered 5, after V lost 5 bases and J lost 2 bases. CDR3 length equals 14 residues. Germline lookup yields CDR1 SGHAT and CDR2 FQDESV (reference sequence). The CDR3 region has the DNA TGTGCCAGCAGCCCGGGACAGAGTAACACTGAAGCTTTCTTT. Residues: CASSPGQSNTEAFF.

The chain has TRBV7-2 and TRBJ2-1, with TRBD2 identical over 12 bases. This CDR3 spans 19 amino acids. The J segment lost 12 bases and the V segment lost 5 bases, leaving 23 bases of the junction unmatched. Germline V gives CDR1 SGHTA, CDR2 FQGNSA. CDR3 protein: CASSLRASGGVPGGLGQFF. The CDR3 DNA is TGTGCCAGCAGCCTACGGGCTAGCGGGGGGGTCCCCGGAGGGCTCGGGCAGTTCTTC.

Here the CDR3 DNA reads TGTGCCAGCAGACCCAGGGACAGGGGGCAGTTCTTC. Encoded protein: CASRPRDRGQFF. The chain couples TRBV6-5 to TRBJ2-1; 10 nucleotides line up with TRBD1. This CDR3 spans 12 amino acids. Germline V gives CDR1 MNHEY, CDR2 SVGAGI. J gave up 12 bases and V 6 bases, and 5 bases lay outside the gene matches.

This clone came up once. The chain joins TRBV18 to TRBJ1-1, with D possibly matching TRBD1 (6 bases). CDR1 and CDR2 from the germline V gene are KGHSH and LQKENI. The V end was cut by 2 bases, the J end by 0 bases, with 10 bases between. The CDR3 loop spans 15 amino acids. Here the CDR3 reads CASSPSPGVNTEAFF. CDR3 coding DNA: TGTGCCAGCTCACCAAGTCCAGGGGTGAACACTGAAGCTTTCTTT.

The chain links TRBV7-9 to TRBJ1-2, with 7 bases aligning to TRBD1. With 3 bases clipped from V and 1 base from J, the junction kept 17 bases outside the gene matches. This CDR3 region has 19 residues. Germline V gene sequence: CDR1 SEHNR, CDR2 FQNEAQ (reference sequence). CDR3 DNA: TGTGCCAGCAGCTTTTCCATCAGGGGGGAATGGACCATTAACTATGGCTACACCTTC. Its translation is CASSFSIRGEWTINYGYTF.

This rearrangement joins TRBV27 to TRBJ1-1, with D unclear. The CDR3 totals 14 residues. V lost 2 bases, J lost 0 bases, and 7 bases lay in between. Germline CDR1 and CDR2: MNHEY and SMNVEV (reference sequence). The CDR3 region is CASSLAMVNTEAFF. The CDR3 nucleotides read TGTGCCAGCAGTTTAGCTATGGTGAACACTGAAGCTTTCTTT.

This clone has a single count. The chain uses TRBV7-8 and TRBJ1-4; D call uncertain. Germline CDR1 SGHVS, CDR2 FQNEAQ. Deletions cut 8 bases from V and 9 bases from J, with 19 bases between. The CDR3 totals 14 residues. The CDR3 DNA sequence: TGTGCCAGCCGAACTGAACCGGGGTCACAAAAACTGTTTTTT. Translating it yields CASRTEPGSQKLFF.

This chain uses TRBV5-1 with TRBJ2-7, with a possible D match to TRBD2 (6 bases). Germline V gene data show CDR1 as SGHRS and CDR2 as YFSETQ. V was pared by 2 bases and J by 2 bases, with 11 bases between. The CDR3 runs to 14 residues. CDR3 sequence: CASSFSGETYEQYV. The CDR3 nucleotides are TGCGCCAGCAGCTTTTCGGGGGAAACCTACGAGCAGTACGTC.

This sequence joins TRBV30 and TRBJ1-1; D gene unclear. The CDR3 has 13 amino acids. Trimming pared 1 base from V and 0 bases from J, leaving 6 bases between. In germline, CDR1 is GTSNPN, CDR2 SVGIG (reference sequence). The CDR3 DNA is TGTGCCTGGAGTGGCAGTGTGAACACTGAAGCTTTCTTT. As protein: CAWSGSVNTEAFF.

The rearrangement links TRBV7-2 to TRBJ2-7; unclear D gene. The CDR3 extends over 16 amino acids. Trimming cost V 3 bases and J 0 bases, with 15 bases left between them. Germline assignment: CDR1 SGHTA and CDR2 FQGNSA. The chain's CDR3 is CASSFKADLFSYEQYF. The CDR3 DNA reads TGTGCCAGCAGCTTCAAAGCAGACTTATTCTCCTACGAGCAGTACTTC.

The rearrangement uses TRBV12-3 or TRBV12-4 and TRBJ2-4; D gene ambiguous. Trimming removed 10 bases at V and 8 bases at J, with 9 bases between. The CDR3 consists of 10 residues. The DNA for the CDR3 is TGTGCCACCCCGGTGGACATTCAGTACTTC. Translation: CATPVDIQYF.

The chain combines TRBV6-2 or TRBV6-3 with TRBJ2-5, with 10 positions matching TRBD1. The J segment lost 4 bases and the V segment lost 5 bases, leaving 4 bases of the junction unmatched. The CDR3 has 14 amino acids. The germline gives CDR1 MNHEY, CDR2 SVGEGT. The CDR3 spells CASSRDRGTETQYF. CDR3 nucleotide sequence: TGTGCCAGCAGTCGGGACAGGGGAACAGAGACCCAGTACTTC.

In its sample, this clone was seen once. V is TRBV2 and J is TRBJ2-7; TRBD2 matches at 7 bases. V dropped 7 bases and J dropped 4; count of bases not matched to a gene: 7. This CDR3 comprises 13 residues. Per the germline V gene, CDR1 is SNHLY and CDR2 is FYNNEI. CDR3: CASNPGGIYEQYF. The DNA for the CDR3 is TGTGCCAGCAACCCCGGGGGGATTTACGAGCAGTACTTC.

The chain has TRBV10-3 and TRBJ2-1; 11 bases fit TRBD1. The ends lost 8 bases at V and 7 bases at J; junction bases unmatched: 10. Germline assignment: CDR1 ENHRY and CDR2 SYGVKD. CDR3 length: 15 amino acids. The CDR3 loop is CAIASGQGVGNEQFF. CDR3 sequence (DNA): TGTGCCATCGCGTCGGGACAGGGGGTGGGGAATGAGCAGTTCTTC.

This clone was detected a few times. The chain has TRBV3-1 (or the pseudogene TRBV3-2) and TRBJ2-7, with 10 nucleotides matching TRBD2. Looked up from germline, CDR1 is LGHDT and CDR2 is YNNKEL (reference sequence). V trimming: 3 bases; J trimming: 3 bases; junction bases outside the gene matches: 11. CDR3 length equals 17 residues. The CDR3 region has the DNA TGTGCCAGCAGCCATCGCAGCAGCGGGGGGGCTTTCTACGAGCAGTACTTC. Translated: CASSHRSSGGAFYEQYF.